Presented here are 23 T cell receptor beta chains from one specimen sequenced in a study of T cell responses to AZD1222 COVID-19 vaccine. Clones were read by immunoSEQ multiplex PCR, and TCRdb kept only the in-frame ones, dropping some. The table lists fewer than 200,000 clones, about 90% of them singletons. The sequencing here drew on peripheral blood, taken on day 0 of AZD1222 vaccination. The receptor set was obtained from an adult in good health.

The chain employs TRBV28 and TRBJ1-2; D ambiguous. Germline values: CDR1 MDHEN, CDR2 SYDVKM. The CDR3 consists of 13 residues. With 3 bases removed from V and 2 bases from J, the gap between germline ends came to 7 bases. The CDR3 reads CASSLATNYGYTF. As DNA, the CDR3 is TGTGCCAGCAGTTTGGCGACAAACTATGGCTACACCTTC.

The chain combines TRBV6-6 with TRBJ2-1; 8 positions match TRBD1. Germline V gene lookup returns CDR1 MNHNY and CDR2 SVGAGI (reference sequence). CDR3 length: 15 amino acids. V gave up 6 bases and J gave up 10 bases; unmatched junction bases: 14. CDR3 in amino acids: CASSEPGQGATEQFF. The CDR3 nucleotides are TGTGCCAGCAGCGAGCCCGGGCAGGGGGCTACCGAGCAGTTCTTC.

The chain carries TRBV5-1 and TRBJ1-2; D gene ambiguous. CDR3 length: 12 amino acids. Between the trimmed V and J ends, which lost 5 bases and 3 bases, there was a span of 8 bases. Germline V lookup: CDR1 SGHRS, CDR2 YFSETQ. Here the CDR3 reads CASRPGDYGYTF. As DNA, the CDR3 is TGCGCCAGCAGGCCAGGCGACTATGGCTACACCTTC. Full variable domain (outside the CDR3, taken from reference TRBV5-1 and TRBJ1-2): KAGVTQTPRYLIKTRGQQVTLSCSPISGHRSVSWYQQTPGQGLQFLFEYFSETQRNKGNFPGRFSGRQFSNSRSEMNVSTLELGDSALYLCASRPGDYGYTFGSGTRLTVV.

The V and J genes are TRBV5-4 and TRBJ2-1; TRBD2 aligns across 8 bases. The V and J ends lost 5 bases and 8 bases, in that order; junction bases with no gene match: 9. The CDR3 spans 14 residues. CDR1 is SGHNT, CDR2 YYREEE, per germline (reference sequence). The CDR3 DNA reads TGTGCCAGCAGGCTCCGGACTAGCTCCTATGAGCAGTTCTTC. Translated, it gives CASRLRTSSYEQFF.

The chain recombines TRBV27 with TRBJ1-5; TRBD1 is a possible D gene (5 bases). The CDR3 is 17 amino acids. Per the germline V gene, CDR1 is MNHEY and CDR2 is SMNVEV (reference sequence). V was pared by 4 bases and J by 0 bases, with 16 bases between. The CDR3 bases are TGTGCCAGCAGTTACCTCGGGGGTCCCAATAGCAATCAGCCCCAGCATTTT. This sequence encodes CASSYLGGPNSNQPQHF.

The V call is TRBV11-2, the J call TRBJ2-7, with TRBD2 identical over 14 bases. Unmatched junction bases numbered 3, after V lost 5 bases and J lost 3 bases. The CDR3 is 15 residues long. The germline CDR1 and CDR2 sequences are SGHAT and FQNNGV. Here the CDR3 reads CASSPGLAGVYEQYF. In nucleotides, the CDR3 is TGTGCCAGCAGCCCGGGACTAGCGGGAGTCTACGAGCAGTACTTC.

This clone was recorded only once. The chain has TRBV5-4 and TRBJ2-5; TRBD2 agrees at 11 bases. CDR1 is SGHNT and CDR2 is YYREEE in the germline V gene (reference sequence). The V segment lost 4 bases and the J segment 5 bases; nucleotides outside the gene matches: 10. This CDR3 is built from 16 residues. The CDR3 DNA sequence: TGTGCCAGCAGCCGGCAACTAGCGGGAGTACGGGAGACCCAGTACTTC. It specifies CASSRQLAGVRETQYF. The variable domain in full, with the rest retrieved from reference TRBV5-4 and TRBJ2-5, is ETGVTQSPTHLIKTRGQQVTLRCSSQSGHNTVSWYQQALGQGPQFIFQYYREEENGRGNFPPRFSGLQFPNYSSELNVNALELDDSALYLCASSRQLAGVRETQYFGPGTRLLVL.

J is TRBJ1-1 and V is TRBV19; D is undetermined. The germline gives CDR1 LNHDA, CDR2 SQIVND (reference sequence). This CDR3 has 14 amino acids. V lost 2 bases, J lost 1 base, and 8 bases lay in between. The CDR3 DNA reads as TGTGCCAGTAGTATACAGCCGGGGAACACTGAAGCTTTCTTT. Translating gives CASSIQPGNTEAFF.

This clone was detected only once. CDR3 nucleotide sequence: TGTGCCACCCAGGGACTCTCCTACGAGCAGTACTTC. The encoded protein is CATQGLSYEQYF. The rearrangement links TRBV28 to TRBJ2-7; possible D gene TRBD2, 6 bases. The germline V and J ends were trimmed by 10 bases and 0 bases, with 10 bases remaining between them. Germline CDR1 MDHEN, CDR2 SYDVKM. The CDR3 sequence is 12 residues long.

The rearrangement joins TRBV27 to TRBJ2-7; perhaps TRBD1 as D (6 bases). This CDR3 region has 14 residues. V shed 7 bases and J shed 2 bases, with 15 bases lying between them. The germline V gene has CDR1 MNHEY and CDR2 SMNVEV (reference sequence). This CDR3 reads CASKISTGAYEQYF. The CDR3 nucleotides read TGTGCCAGCAAGATCTCGACAGGAGCCTACGAGCAGTACTTC.

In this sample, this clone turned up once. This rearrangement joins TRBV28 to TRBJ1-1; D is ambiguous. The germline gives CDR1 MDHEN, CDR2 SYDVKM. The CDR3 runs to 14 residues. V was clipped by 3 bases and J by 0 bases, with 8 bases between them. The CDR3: CASSFRGLNTEAFF. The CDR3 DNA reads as TGTGCCAGCAGTTTCCGAGGACTGAACACTGAAGCTTTCTTT. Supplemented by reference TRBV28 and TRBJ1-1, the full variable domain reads DVKVTQSSRYLVKRTGEKVFLECVQDMDHENMFWYRQDPGLGLRLIYFSYDVKMKEKGDIPEGYSVSREKKERFSLILESASTNQTSMYLCASSFRGLNTEAFFGQGTRLTVV.

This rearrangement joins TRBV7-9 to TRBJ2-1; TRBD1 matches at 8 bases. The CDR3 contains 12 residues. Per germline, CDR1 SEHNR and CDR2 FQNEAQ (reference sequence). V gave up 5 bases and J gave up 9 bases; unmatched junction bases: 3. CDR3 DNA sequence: TGTGCCAGCAGCCGACAGGGGAGTGAGCAGTTCTTC. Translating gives CASSRQGSEQFF.

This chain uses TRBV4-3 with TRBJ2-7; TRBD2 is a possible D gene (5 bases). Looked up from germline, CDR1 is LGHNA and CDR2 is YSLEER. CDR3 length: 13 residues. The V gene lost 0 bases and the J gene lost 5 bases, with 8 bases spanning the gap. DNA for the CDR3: TGCGCCAGCAGCCAAGACGTGCGGGACGAGCAGTACTTC. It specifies CASSQDVRDEQYF.

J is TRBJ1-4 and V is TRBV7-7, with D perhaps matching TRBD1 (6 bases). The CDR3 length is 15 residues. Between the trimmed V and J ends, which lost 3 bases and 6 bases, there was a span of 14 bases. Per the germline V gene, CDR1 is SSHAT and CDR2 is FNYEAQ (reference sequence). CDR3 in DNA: TGTGCCAGCAGCTTGGGCGCAGGGGTGGATGAAAAACTGTTTTTT. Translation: CASSLGAGVDEKLFF. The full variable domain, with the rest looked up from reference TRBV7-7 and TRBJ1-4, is GAGVSQSPRYKVTKRGQDVTLRCDPISSHATLYWYQQALGQGPEFLTYFNYEAQPDKSGLPSDRFSAERPEGSISTLTIQRTEQRDSAMYRCASSLGAGVDEKLFFGSGTQLSVL.

In nucleotides, the CDR3 is TGTGCCAGCAGCACCGAGACAGGGTCCGGAAACACCATATATTTT. It is translated as CASSTETGSGNTIYF. The chain joins TRBV3-1 (or the pseudogene TRBV3-2) to TRBJ1-3, with 7 bases fitting TRBD1. The CDR3 is 15 amino acids. With V trimmed by 5 bases and J by 4 bases, 8 bases remained unmatched. Germline values: CDR1 LGHDT, CDR2 YNNKEL (reference sequence).

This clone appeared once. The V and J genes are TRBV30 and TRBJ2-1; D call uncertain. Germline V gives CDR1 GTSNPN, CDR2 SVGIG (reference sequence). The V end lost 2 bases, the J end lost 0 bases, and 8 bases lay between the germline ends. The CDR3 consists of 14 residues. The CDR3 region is CAWSPSASYNEQFF. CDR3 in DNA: TGTGCCTGGAGTCCTTCAGCCTCCTACAATGAGCAGTTCTTC.

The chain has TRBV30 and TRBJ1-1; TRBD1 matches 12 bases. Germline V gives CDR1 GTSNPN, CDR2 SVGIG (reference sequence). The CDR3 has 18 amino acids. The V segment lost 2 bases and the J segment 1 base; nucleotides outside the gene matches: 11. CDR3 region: CAWSTRGTGGYWNTEAFF. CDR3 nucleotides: TGTGCCTGGAGTACCAGAGGGACAGGGGGCTATTGGAACACTGAAGCTTTCTTT.

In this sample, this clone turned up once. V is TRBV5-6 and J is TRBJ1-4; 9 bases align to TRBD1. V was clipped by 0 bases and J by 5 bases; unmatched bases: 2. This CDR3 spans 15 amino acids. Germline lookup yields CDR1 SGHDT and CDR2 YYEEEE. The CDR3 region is CASSLVGTGNEKLFF. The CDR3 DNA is TGTGCCAGCAGCTTGGTCGGGACAGGGAATGAAAAACTGTTTTTT.

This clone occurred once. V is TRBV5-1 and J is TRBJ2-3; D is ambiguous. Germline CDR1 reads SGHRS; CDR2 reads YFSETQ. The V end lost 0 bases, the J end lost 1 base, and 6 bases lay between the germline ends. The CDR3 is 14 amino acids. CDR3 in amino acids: CASSLGGGTDTQYF. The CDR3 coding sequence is TGCGCCAGCAGCTTGGGCGGAGGCACAGATACGCAGTATTTT.

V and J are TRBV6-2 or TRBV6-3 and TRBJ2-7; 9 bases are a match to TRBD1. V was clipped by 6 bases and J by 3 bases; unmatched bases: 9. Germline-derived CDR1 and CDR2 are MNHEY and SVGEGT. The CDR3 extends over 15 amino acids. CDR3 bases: TGTGCCAGCAGCCCTATCCCGGGACAGGGCTACGAGCAGTACTTC. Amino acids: CASSPIPGQGYEQYF.

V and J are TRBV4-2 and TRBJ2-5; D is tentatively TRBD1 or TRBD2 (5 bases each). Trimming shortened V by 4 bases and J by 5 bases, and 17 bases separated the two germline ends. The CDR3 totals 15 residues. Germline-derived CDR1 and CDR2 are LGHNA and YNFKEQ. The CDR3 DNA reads TGTGCCAGCAGCCCCATCGTGGGGCTAGCCGAGACCCAGTACTTC. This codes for CASSPIVGLAETQYF.

The CDR3 is CASSQATRGRWGNTGELFF. The CDR3 DNA reads as TGTGCCAGCAGCCAAGCCACGCGGGGGCGATGGGGTAACACCGGGGAGCTGTTTTTT. The chain couples TRBV3-1 (or the pseudogene TRBV3-2) to TRBJ2-2; possibly TRBD2 for D (7 bases). The ends were cut back, 1 base at V and 2 bases at J, with 20 bases in the middle. Germline CDR1 is LGHDT and CDR2 is YNNKEL (reference sequence). CDR3 length: 19 amino acids.

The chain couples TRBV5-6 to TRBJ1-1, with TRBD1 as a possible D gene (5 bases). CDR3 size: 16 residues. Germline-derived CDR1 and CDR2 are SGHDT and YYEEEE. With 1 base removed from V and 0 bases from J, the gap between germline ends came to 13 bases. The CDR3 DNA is TGTGCCAGCAGCTTGACAGGTATAGAGATGAACACTGAAGCTTTCTTT. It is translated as CASSLTGIEMNTEAFF. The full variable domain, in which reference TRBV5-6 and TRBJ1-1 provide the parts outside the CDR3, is DAGVTQSPTHLIKTRGQQVTLRCSPKSGHDTVSWYQQALGQGPQFIFQYYEEEERQRGNFPDRFSGHQFPNYSSELNVNALLLGDSALYLCASSLTGIEMNTEAFFGQGTRLTVV.